These 19 T cell receptor beta chains share one sample of origin, sequenced in a study of blood T cells in healthy people across ages. Next came a second PCR, run for roughly 6 to 11 cycles, which used a sample-barcoded 5' primer along with a J-beta primer mix. TCRdb redid the calling of the 5' RACE reads with MiXCR, one entry per CDR3 protein. The sample lists approximately 1.5 million distinct CDR3 sequences, roughly 32% seen once, with over 9% in the top ten. Sequenced input: blood. Receptors were obtained from a woman aged 25 to 39 in good health.

On this clonotype: One junction end disagrees with the germline gene, perhaps due to a read error. This chain connects TRBV6-2 or TRBV6-3 to TRBJ2-7; D is unclear. The germline gives CDR1 MNHEY, CDR2 SVGEGT. The CDR3 consists of 11 residues. Here the CDR3 DNA reads TGTGTCAGCAGACTCTCCTACGAGCAGTACTTC. Translation: CVSRLSYEQYF.

This chain joins TRBV30 and TRBJ2-7; D might be TRBD1 (6 bases). Trimming shortened V by 6 bases and J by 7 bases, and 19 bases separated the two germline ends. Germline V gene data show CDR1 as GTSNPN and CDR2 as SVGIG (reference sequence). The CDR3 runs to 13 residues. The CDR3 is CACTRTALGEQYF. For the CDR3, the DNA is TGTGCCTGCACACGGACAGCATTGGGGGAGCAGTACTTC.

This clonotype was counted between two and nine times. The CDR3 region has the DNA TGTGCCAGCAGGCCCGACTTCAGCTCCTACGAGCAGTACTTC. It codes for CASRPDFSSYEQYF. The rearrangement uses TRBV2 and TRBJ2-7, with no clear D. The CDR3 covers 14 residues. Per the germline V gene, CDR1 is SNHLY and CDR2 is FYNNEI. V lost 6 bases and J lost 0, with 12 bases in between. Full variable domain (missing parts from reference TRBV2 and TRBJ2-7): EPEVTQTPSHQVTQMGQEVILRCVPISNHLYFYWYRQILGQKVEFLVSFYNNEISEKSEIFDDQFSVERPDGSNFTLKIRSTKLEDSAMYFCASRPDFSSYEQYFGPGTRLTVT.

This clonotype appeared a few times. J is TRBJ2-5 and V is TRBV5-1; 9 bases line up with TRBD1. After removal of 3 bases from V and 5 bases from J, the junction contained 5 bases not matched to a gene. The CDR3 has 14 residues. Germline-derived CDR1 and CDR2 are SGHRS and YFSETQ. The CDR3 protein is CASSWDRVLETQYF. The CDR3 DNA sequence: TGCGCCAGCAGCTGGGACAGGGTCCTCGAGACCCAGTACTTC.

The V and J genes are TRBV7-9 and TRBJ2-7; TRBD1 agrees at 8 bases. The length of the CDR3 is 15 residues. CDR1 is SEHNR and CDR2 is FQNEAQ in the germline V gene (reference sequence). V was clipped by 3 bases and J by 4 bases; unmatched bases: 8. This CDR3 reads CASSFMQGAVYEQYF. DNA of the CDR3: TGTGCCAGCAGCTTCATGCAGGGGGCTGTATACGAGCAGTACTTC.

The V call is TRBV7-2, the J call TRBJ2-1; 8 nucleotides line up with TRBD2. Germline V gene data show CDR1 as SGHTA and CDR2 as FQGNSA. This CDR3 is built from 15 residues. The trim removed 1 base at V and 5 bases at J, leaving 4 bases unmatched. The CDR3 is CASSLDGSGDNEQFF. The CDR3 nucleotides read TGTGCCAGCAGCTTAGATGGTAGCGGGGACAATGAGCAGTTCTTC.

This clonotype was detected only a few times. The rearrangement joins TRBV18 to TRBJ2-4; D is perhaps TRBD1 (6 bases). Judging by the DNA end, TRBJ2-7 fits better; the J call may be wrong. The CDR3 runs 13 residues. Germline V lookup: CDR1 KGHSH, CDR2 LQKENI. CDR3 sequence reads: CASSAGTRYEQYF. CDR3 DNA: TGTGCCAGCTCAGCCGGGACAAGGTACGAGCAGTACTTC.

The rearrangement joins TRBV2 to TRBJ2-1, with TRBD2 matching 10 bases. Germline lookup yields CDR1 SNHLY and CDR2 FYNNEI. The V and J ends lost 1 base and 9 bases, in that order; junction bases with no gene match: 9. The CDR3 is made up of 16 amino acids. CDR3 sequence (DNA): TGTGCCAGCAGTGAAGAAGGCCTAGCGGGAGAAAGTGAGCAGTTCTTC. This codes for CASSEEGLAGESEQFF.

This clonotype was found a few times. The V gene is TRBV4-1, the J gene TRBJ2-3, with 9 bases fitting TRBD1. V was clipped by 1 base and J by 3 bases; unmatched bases: 11. The CDR3 spans 18 residues. In germline, CDR1 is MGHRA, CDR2 YSYEKL. CDR3 in DNA: TGCGCCAGCAGCCAAGTGGGCCTACAGGGGGCGATAACAGATACGCAGTATTTT. Its protein is CASSQVGLQGAITDTQYF.

Worth noting for this clonotype: The junction differs from germline at one of its ends, possibly a read error. The rearrangement uses TRBV6-6 and TRBJ1-5; 7 bases are shared with TRBD1. Germline V gives CDR1 MNHNY, CDR2 SVGAGI (reference sequence). The CDR3 spans 15 residues. The CDR3 region has the DNA TGTGCCGGCAGACCCACAGGGGATGGTTTAGCGCCCCAGCATTTT. The encoded protein is CAGRPTGDGLAPQHF.

This clonotype occurred once. One base away lies a much larger clone, so this may be a sequencing read error. The chain uses TRBV5-1 and TRBJ2-7, with 8 bases identical to TRBD1. The V gene end was trimmed by 2 bases and the J gene end by 0 bases; junction bases not matched to a gene: 4. There are 15 residues in the CDR3. The germline V gene has CDR1 SGHRS and CDR2 YFSETQ. CDR3 protein: CASSFSGTGSYEQYF. CDR3 nucleotides: TGCGCCAGCAGCTTCTCCGGGACAGGCTCCTACGAGCAGTACTTC.

V is TRBV20-1 and J is TRBJ2-6, with 10 positions matching TRBD1. Germline V gene data show CDR1 as DFQATT and CDR2 as SNEGSKA (reference sequence). The trim removed 0 bases at V and 3 bases at J, leaving 5 bases unmatched. The CDR3 is made up of 17 amino acids. The CDR3 DNA is TGCAGTGCTAGAGAGCCGGGACAGGGGTTTGGGGCCAACGTCCTGACTTTC. Translated, it gives CSAREPGQGFGANVLTF.

This clonotype occurred a few times. The chain links TRBV20-1 to TRBJ2-1; 7 bases fit TRBD2. Germline V lookup: CDR1 DFQATT, CDR2 SNEGSKA (reference sequence). The V and J ends lost 4 bases and 2 bases, in that order; junction bases with no gene match: 2. The CDR3 loop spans 13 amino acids. The CDR3 reads CSATAGAYNEQFF. DNA for the CDR3: TGCAGTGCTACGGCGGGGGCCTACAATGAGCAGTTCTTC.

This clonotype has just a few counts. CDR3: CASSLGPPGELFF. The CDR3 DNA is TGTGCCAGCAGCTTAGGTCCGCCCGGGGAGCTGTTTTTT. The V and J genes are TRBV5-8 and TRBJ2-2; D remains ambiguous. Germline CDR1 and CDR2: SGHTS and YDEGEE. The ends were cut back, 2 bases at V and 6 bases at J, with 8 bases in the middle. There are 13 residues in the CDR3. Full variable domain (outside the CDR3, taken from reference TRBV5-8 and TRBJ2-2): EAGVTQSPTHLIKTRGQQATLRCSPISGHTSVYWYQQALGLGLQFLLWYDEGEERNRGNFPPRFSGRQFPNYSSELNVNALELEDSALYLCASSLGPPGELFFGEGSRLTVL.

This clonotype has more than one count but fewer than ten. CDR3 protein: CASSLYKGLAQYF. CDR3 DNA sequence: TGTGCCAGCAGTTTATATAAGGGGTTGGCCCAGTACTTC. The chain couples TRBV27 to TRBJ2-5, with D tentatively TRBD1 (5 bases). CDR3 length: 13 amino acids. CDR1 and CDR2 from the germline V gene are MNHEY and SMNVEV (reference sequence). Trimming took 1 base from V and 9 from J, leaving 12 bases between them.

The CDR3 sequence: CASRPLAGVQETQYF. The CDR3 DNA sequence: TGTGCCAGCAGACCATTAGCGGGGGTTCAAGAGACCCAGTACTTC. This chain uses TRBV27 with TRBJ2-5; TRBD2 aligns across 9 bases. This CDR3 region has 15 residues. The V gene's germline CDR1 is MNHEY and CDR2 SMNVEV (reference sequence). V lost 6 bases and J lost 2; bases outside the gene matches: 7.

The rearrangement joins TRBV9 to TRBJ2-3; tentatively, D is TRBD2 (5 bases). Trimming removed 0 bases at V and 5 bases at J, with 16 bases between. Looked up from germline, CDR1 is SGDLS and CDR2 is YYNGEE. The CDR3 consists of 16 residues. In DNA, the CDR3 is TGTGCCAGCAGCGTAGGACGTAGCGCCGTCGGAGATACGCAGTATTTT. As protein: CASSVGRSAVGDTQYF.

The CDR3 nucleotides read TGCAGTGCTGCTAGGGATGGTCGGGGAAATGAGCAGTTCTTC. This gives the protein CSAARDGRGNEQFF. V gene TRBV20-1 combines with J gene TRBJ2-1; D perhaps matches TRBD2 (5 bases). The CDR3 has 14 amino acids. V lost 5 bases and J 7 bases, leaving 18 bases between the germline ends. Germline CDR1 reads DFQATT; CDR2 reads SNEGSKA (reference sequence).

The chain links TRBV20-1 to TRBJ1-1; the D is unclear. Trimming took off 3 bases at V and 7 bases at J, with 21 bases between the two ends. CDR1 and CDR2 (germline): DFQATT, SNEGSKA (reference sequence). The CDR3 contains 15 residues. In nucleotides, the CDR3 is TGCAGTGCTAGGTCCGATCCCGGGTACGACATTGAAGCTTTCTTT. Its protein is CSARSDPGYDIEAFF.